This TCR beta chain was obtained from a study of cytomegalovirus exposure and HLA in healthy donors. The PCR contained 60 Vbeta and 13 Jbeta primers. The data were produced by immunoSEQ multiplex PCR, yet TCRdb's version contains in-frame clones alone and is incomplete. This sample lists around 100,000 clones; its ten largest clones have roughly 3.4%. Concerning this clone: This specimen includes other DNA sequences encoding the same CDR3.

This CDR3 has 16 residues. Germline CDR1 and CDR2: SGHNT and YYREEE (reference sequence). The junction had 5 bases not matched to a gene; V was cut back by 4 bases and J by 3 bases. The rearrangement uses TRBV5-4 and TRBJ2-1, with 12 bases lining up with TRBD2. The origin of this receptor is a woman younger than 45 in good health and CMV-seronegative. Material for sequencing was PBMCs. CDR3 sequence (DNA): TGTGCCAGCAGCCGAACGACTAGCGGGAGCTACAATGAGCAGTTCTTC. Translation: CASSRTTSGSYNEQFF.